This T cell receptor (beta chain) emerged from a study of PD-1 blockade in classical Hodgkin lymphoma. Study summary: Patients were treated with nivolumab at 3 mg/kg, and this was given intravenously every 2 weeks.

Method: immunoSEQ multiplex PCR; TCRdb's copy keeps in-frame clones and lacks some. The repertoire holds around 4,000 clones, with roughly 75% as singletons. Overall study findings and caveats: A significant rise in TCR diversity was seen by C4D1 for CD4+ cells but not for CD8+ cells.

The V and J ends lost 2 bases and 8 bases respectively, with 15 bases between them. Germline values: CDR1 SGHVS, CDR2 FQNEAQ. The CDR3 runs to 14 residues. Every patient had relapsed following autologous stem cell transplantation, and cohorts differed in brentuximab vedotin exposure. Concerning this clone itself: Its target is not known.

Sequencing used peripheral blood mononuclear cells (PBMCs), obtained at baseline. The sequence was collected from a human donor with classical Hodgkin lymphoma. This chain joins TRBV7-8 and TRBJ1-2; the D is unclear. The CDR3 bases are TGTGCCAGCAGCTTAATAGCCGAGACCTGGGGCTACACCTTC. The encoded protein is CASSLIAETWGYTF.